The 14 T cell receptor beta chains listed next were all sequenced from one sample in a study of blood T cell repertoires in COVID-19. Sequenced by immunoSEQ multiplex PCR; TCRdb stores in-frame clones only, minus some. The repertoire holds about 200,000 clones, with approximately 86% as singletons. What was sequenced was peripheral blood. The receptor set was obtained from a man aged 60 to 75 with COVID-19, enrolled during active disease.

CDR3 residues: CASSRTSVYNEQFF. DNA for the CDR3: TGTGCCAGCAGCCGGACTAGCGTTTACAATGAGCAGTTCTTC. The V and J genes are TRBV11-2 and TRBJ2-1; TRBD2 aligns across 9 bases. The germline CDR1 and CDR2 sequences are SGHAT and FQNNGV. V shed 5 bases and J 4 bases; nucleotides not matched to a gene: 3. This CDR3 is built from 14 residues.

This chain uses TRBV4-3 with TRBJ1-2; tentatively, D is TRBD1 (6 bases). Germline-derived CDR1 and CDR2 are LGHNA and YSLEER. V was pared by 0 bases and J by 3 bases, with 14 bases between. This CDR3 region has 16 residues. The CDR3 DNA follows: TGCGCCAGCAGCCAAGATGGGGGACATTCCTACTATGGCTACACCTTC. The encoded protein is CASSQDGGHSYYGYTF.

The V and J genes are TRBV10-3 and TRBJ1-2; TRBD1 matches 7 bases. CDR1 and CDR2 from the germline V gene are ENHRY and SYGVKD. Trimming removed 11 bases from V and 6 bases from J; junction bases left unmatched: 9. The CDR3 extends over 12 amino acids. CDR3 in DNA: TGTGCCGTAGCGACAGGGCTGGATGGCTACACCTTC. Amino acids: CAVATGLDGYTF.

Of note for this clone: Other DNA sequences in this specimen translate into the identical CDR3. The J gene is TRBJ1-2, the V gene TRBV5-4; 8 bases line up with TRBD1. With 4 bases clipped from V and 5 bases from J, the junction kept 4 bases outside the gene matches. The CDR3 has 13 amino acids. Germline loops: CDR1 SGHNT, CDR2 YYREEE (reference sequence). CDR3 amino acids: CASSLRQGYGYTF. CDR3 coding DNA: TGTGCCAGCAGCCTGCGACAGGGGTATGGCTACACCTTC.

The chain carries TRBV7-2 and TRBJ2-7, with TRBD1 matching 8 bases. CDR1 is SGHTA and CDR2 is FQGNSA in the germline V gene. Losses at the gene ends were 10 bases for V and 3 bases for J; bases not matched to a gene: 5. The CDR3 sequence is 12 residues long. The CDR3 loop reads CATGDRSYEQYF. CDR3 in DNA: TGTGCCACCGGGGACAGGAGCTACGAGCAGTACTTC.

This chain uses TRBV27 with TRBJ1-6; TRBD1 is a possible D gene (5 bases). CDR3 length: 14 residues. Germline lookup yields CDR1 MNHEY and CDR2 SMNVEV (reference sequence). V was pared by 3 bases and J by 4 bases, with 7 bases between. CDR3 DNA: TGTGCCAGCAGTTTCCCAGGGTATAATTCACCCCTCCACTTT. It yields the protein CASSFPGYNSPLHF.

There are a few counts of this clone. The chain employs TRBV5-4 and TRBJ2-2; weak D call: TRBD1 (6 bases). V was shortened by 0 bases and J by 2 bases, with 11 bases between the two germline ends. CDR3 size: 16 residues. CDR1 and CDR2 from the germline V gene are SGHNT and YYREEE (reference sequence). This CDR3 reads CASSLGQGSNTGELFF. DNA for the CDR3: TGTGCCAGCAGCTTGGGTCAGGGGAGTAACACCGGGGAGCTGTTTTTT.

V and J are TRBV27 and TRBJ1-1; a possible D gene is TRBD1 (6 bases). Between the trimmed V and J ends, which lost 2 bases and 5 bases, there was a span of 9 bases. The CDR3 is made up of 13 amino acids. The germline CDR1 and CDR2 sequences are MNHEY and SMNVEV (reference sequence). CDR3 DNA: TGTGCCAGCAGTTTAAGCCAGGGGACTGAAGCTTTCTTT. Translated: CASSLSQGTEAFF.

This chain joins TRBV3-1 (or the pseudogene TRBV3-2) and TRBJ2-5, with D tentatively TRBD1 (5 bases). Germline V gene lookup returns CDR1 LGHDT and CDR2 YNNKEL (reference sequence). V was clipped by 4 bases and J by 5 bases, with 11 bases between them. The CDR3 is 13 residues long. This chain's CDR3 is CASSPTGMETQYF. CDR3 nucleotides: TGTGCCAGCAGCCCCACAGGAATGGAGACCCAGTACTTC.

The V gene is TRBV27, the J gene TRBJ2-7; D call uncertain. Germline loops: CDR1 MNHEY, CDR2 SMNVEV (reference sequence). Trimming pared 6 bases from V and 3 bases from J, leaving 9 bases between. The CDR3 has 12 residues. Here the CDR3 DNA reads TGTGCCAGCAGCGATTCGGTCTACGAGCAGTACTTC. It specifies CASSDSVYEQYF.

The CDR3 nucleotides are TGTGCCAGCAGTCGGGACAGGGCTGAGCAGTACTTC. Protein: CASSRDRAEQYF. The gene calls are TRBV6-5 and TRBJ2-7, with 9 bases fitting TRBD1. The J segment lost 7 bases and the V segment lost 5 bases, leaving 3 bases of the junction unmatched. Germline V gene lookup returns CDR1 MNHEY and CDR2 SVGAGI. The CDR3 totals 12 residues.

This clone turned up a few times. V gene TRBV7-8 combines with J gene TRBJ2-7, with 7 bases that match TRBD1. The V segment lost 5 bases and the J segment 0 bases; nucleotides outside the gene matches: 4. CDR3 size: 14 residues. The germline CDR1 and CDR2 sequences are SGHVS and FQNEAQ. The CDR3 protein is CASSPRGPSYEQYF. The CDR3 coding sequence is TGTGCCAGCAGCCCTAGGGGGCCCTCCTACGAGCAGTACTTC.

This clone was detected a few times. The chain uses TRBV3-1 (or the pseudogene TRBV3-2) and TRBJ1-6; TRBD1 matches 9 bases. Per the germline V gene, CDR1 is LGHDT and CDR2 is YNNKEL (reference sequence). The junction had 8 bases not matched to a gene; V was cut back by 4 bases and J by 10 bases. This CDR3 has 15 amino acids. CDR3 residues: CASSRGGQGGSPLHF. CDR3 in DNA: TGTGCCAGCAGCCGCGGGGGACAGGGAGGATCACCCCTCCACTTT.

The J gene is TRBJ1-2, the V gene TRBV19; 9 bases line up with TRBD1. Germline V gene lookup returns CDR1 LNHDA and CDR2 SQIVND (reference sequence). V lost 4 bases, J lost 7 bases, and 7 bases stayed unmatched. The CDR3 totals 14 residues. CDR3 loop: CASSSWTGEVGYTF. The CDR3 DNA follows: TGTGCCAGTAGTAGCTGGACAGGGGAGGTTGGCTACACCTTC.